This TCR beta chain was captured in a study of T-cell reconstitution after alpha-beta-depleted transplantation in children. The study's findings and limits: Several hundred expanded graft clones reportedly gave rise to the alpha-beta T cells present about two months after transplant. It was newly produced T cells that mostly accounted for T-cell counts and diversity one year after transplant.

This clonotype showed up just a few times. The antigen remains undetermined. Unique molecular identifiers were used in preparing the TCRbeta library. MiXCR was run by TCRdb on the PCR reads, yielding one entry per CDR3 protein. The table has about 580,000 distinct CDR3 sequences, roughly 24% seen once; the top ten hold roughly an eighth. The CDR3 extends over 15 amino acids. The V gene lost 4 bases and the J gene lost 4 bases, with 13 bases spanning the gap. Germline V lookup: CDR1 LNHNV, CDR2 YYDKDF (reference sequence). The sequence was collected from a boy less than two years old who had a stem cell transplant for acute myeloid leukemia, so the T cells may come from the graft donor. This chain connects TRBV15 to TRBJ2-2, with a possible D match to TRBD2 (6 bases). This sample comprised PBMCs, mostly from graft donor cells, obtained 360 days after TCRalphabeta/CD19-depleted stem cell transplant. The CDR3 DNA follows: TGTGCCACCAGCAAGTTGGGGGGATTCACCGGGGAGCTGTTTTTT. Translating gives CATSKLGGFTGELFF.